These 5 T cell receptor beta chains share one sample of origin, sequenced in a study of a mutant IDH1 vaccine in newly diagnosed glioma. The data were produced by immunoSEQ multiplex PCR, yet TCRdb's version contains in-frame clones alone and is incomplete. The sample lists roughly 60,000 clones, 81% occurring once. Time point defined: week 35, safety follow-up. The study gave 300 ug of mutant IDH1 20-mer peptide per vaccine dose, with topical imiquimod. For these TCRs, the target antigens are not known. The starting material was PBMCs, obtained from a glioma patient whose treatment included an IDH1 peptide vaccine. The source of these receptors is a man aged 40-50 years with glioma.

As DNA, the CDR3 is TGTGCCAGCAGTCCGTTCCGGGACAGGGTCTACGAGCAGTACTTC. It specifies CASSPFRDRVYEQYF. The chain couples TRBV6-5 to TRBJ2-7; 9 nucleotides align to TRBD1. Germline V lookup: CDR1 MNHEY, CDR2 SVGAGI. Germline trimming cut 5 bases from V and 3 bases from J; bases unmatched to any gene: 8. CDR3 length: 15 amino acids.

This clone was seen a single time. V is TRBV28 and J is TRBJ1-1; possibly TRBD1 for D (6 bases). Looked up from germline, CDR1 is MDHEN and CDR2 is SYDVKM. Between the trimmed V and J ends, which lost 2 bases and 0 bases, there was a span of 7 bases. The CDR3 loop spans 14 amino acids. CDR3 DNA sequence: TGTGCCAGCAGTTTAGGGGGCATGAACACTGAAGCTTTCTTT. Its protein product is CASSLGGMNTEAFF.

The gene calls are TRBV18 and TRBJ1-1; the D gene is possibly TRBD1 (6 bases). CDR1 is KGHSH, CDR2 LQKENI, per germline. The V end lost 5 bases, the J end lost 3 bases, and 10 bases lay between the germline ends. The CDR3 totals 13 residues. The CDR3, as DNA: TGTGCCAGCTCAAGGACAGAGCACACTGAAGCTTTCTTT. Protein: CASSRTEHTEAFF.

J is TRBJ2-5 and V is TRBV19; 10 bases agree with TRBD2. The germline gives CDR1 LNHDA, CDR2 SQIVND (reference sequence). The V gene end was trimmed by 0 bases and the J gene end by 7 bases; junction bases not matched to a gene: 14. This CDR3 spans 18 amino acids. The CDR3 region is CASSIESGTSARSGTQYF. The CDR3 DNA is TGTGCCAGTAGTATAGAATCCGGGACTAGCGCTCGATCAGGGACCCAGTACTTC.

The chain joins TRBV28 to TRBJ1-3; D may be TRBD1 (5 bases). There are 14 residues in the CDR3. The germline V and J ends were trimmed by 6 bases and 1 base, with 10 bases remaining between them. The germline CDR1 and CDR2 sequences are MDHEN and SYDVKM. The CDR3 DNA reads as TGTGCCAGCAGATTCGGGGGGTCTGGAAACACCATATATTTT. Translating gives CASRFGGSGNTIYF.